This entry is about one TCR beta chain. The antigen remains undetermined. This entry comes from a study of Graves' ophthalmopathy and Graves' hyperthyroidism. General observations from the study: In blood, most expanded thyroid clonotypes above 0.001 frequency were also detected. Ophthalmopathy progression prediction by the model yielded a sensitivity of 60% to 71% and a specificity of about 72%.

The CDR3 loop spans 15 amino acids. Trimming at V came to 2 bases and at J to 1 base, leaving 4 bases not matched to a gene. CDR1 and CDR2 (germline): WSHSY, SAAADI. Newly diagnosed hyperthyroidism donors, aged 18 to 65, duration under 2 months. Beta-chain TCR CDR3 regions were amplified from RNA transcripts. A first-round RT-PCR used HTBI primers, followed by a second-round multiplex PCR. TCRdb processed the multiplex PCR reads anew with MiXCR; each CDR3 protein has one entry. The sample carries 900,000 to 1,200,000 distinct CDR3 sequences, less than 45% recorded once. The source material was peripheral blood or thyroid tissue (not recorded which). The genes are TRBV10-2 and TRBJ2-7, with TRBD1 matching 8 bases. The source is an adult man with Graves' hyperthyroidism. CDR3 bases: TGCGCCAGCAGTGAGCCGGACAGGGCTTCCTACGAGCAGTACTTC. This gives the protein CASSEPDRASYEQYF.